The sequence of this TCR beta chain was determined in a study of molecular identifiers for immune sequencing clone quantification (dated by TCRdb to 2016 to 2018). Study-level background: For a replicate experiment, the RNA from either about 20,000 or 100,000 naive CD8 T cells was divided into five aliquots, and four of those aliquots went on to sequencing. The study was a methods study using CD8 T cells to benchmark molecular-identifier clustering-based TCR repertoire sequencing (MIDCIRS) and TCR RNA copy counting.

The CDR3, cysteine through phenylalanine, is 15 amino acids long. The kept DNA is CDR3 alone, 45 bases in frame from the first base. Compared with germline, V lacks 5 bases and J lacks 5 bases; bases without a gene match: 9. Libraries were constructed by PCR. Sequencing relied on a NextSeq 500. Preparation of bulk TCR libraries followed a previously described approach, with the TCR primers listed in Table S5. Purification of total RNA was performed with the Qiagen AllPrep DNA/RNA kit. Reads from multiple sequencing runs of the same library were pooled before analysis. In the authors' own workflow: Reads were retained only if the reads had an exact TCR constant sequence, and the retained reads were trimmed to 150 nt and grouped according to their 12-nt molecular barcodes. Within each barcode group, reads were sub-clustered at a 15% Levenshtein threshold, and quality-weighted consensus sequences were built per RNA molecule. Non-functional sequences were discarded, and so were lower-count sequences lying one edit away from another sequence. On the basis of fitting two negative binomial distributions, barcode sub-clusters with fewer than 20% of the maximum read count were discarded. TCRdb handled the public reads itself, with Q25 trimming in fastp and clone calling in MiXCR, and kept productive beta chains. Rows with one shared CDR3 protein collapse into an entry with the most common genes and DNA. V and J calls and clone size were set by TCRdb, not the authors. In all, the sample holds some 320,000 distinct CDR3 sequences, and over 20% of those were seen once. Clones ranked in the top ten supply about 0.74% of the sample.

This clonotype was detected a few times. The antigen it binds to is not known. No much larger clonotype is one base removed from it; base qualities were not supplied. Here is what the overall study found, with its caveats: Without barcode sub-clustering, chimeric consensus sequences inflated TCR diversity; chimeras reached as high as 47%. Spiked-in Jurkat TCR RNA equal to a single cell's worth was reported to be detectable even within 1,200,000 naive CD8 T cells. The naive libraries included spiked-in Jurkat TCR RNA (around nine copies' worth), and this Jurkat TCR RNA is not part of the donor repertoire. Identical TCR molecules sharing a barcode could cause highly expanded clone sizes to be underestimated. Modeling estimated approximately 3 recovered TCR RNA copies per cell, compared with approximately 10 by digital PCR, which implies 25% to 30% capture efficiency. In CMV-specific effector cells, over 97% of molecules were held by clones above 20 RNA copies, whereas under 1% of molecules were held by such clones in naive cells.

Naive CD8 T cell libraries were made from about 21,000 to 970,000 sorted cells using 10%, 30% or 50% of purified RNA. On a BD FACSAria II, naive CD8 T cells were FACS-sorted as CD8+CD4-CCR7+CD45RA+ and collected into RLT Plus buffer. To test detection sensitivity, Jurkat RNA equivalent to more than eight TCR copies was spiked into samples of roughly 18,000-1,000,000 naive CD8 T cells. CD8 T cells were enriched with RosetteSep CD8+ T Cell Enrichment Cocktail and Ficoll-Paque, followed by ACK red cell lysis. The material sequenced was naive CD8+ T cells from blood, with Jurkat cell RNA spiked in. The cell subset or site label of this sample denotes: FACS-sorted CD8+CD4-CCR7+CD45RA+ naive T cells. The chain is encoded by TRBV12-3 or TRBV12-4 joined to TRBJ2-5; 9 junctional bases match TRBD2. The source of this sequence is a human donor in good health. Some libraries in this study had Jurkat cell RNA spiked in. DNA sequence: TGTGCCAGCAGTACTCAGGCGGGAGGGGAGGAGACCCAGTACTTC. It codes for CASSTQAGGEETQYF.